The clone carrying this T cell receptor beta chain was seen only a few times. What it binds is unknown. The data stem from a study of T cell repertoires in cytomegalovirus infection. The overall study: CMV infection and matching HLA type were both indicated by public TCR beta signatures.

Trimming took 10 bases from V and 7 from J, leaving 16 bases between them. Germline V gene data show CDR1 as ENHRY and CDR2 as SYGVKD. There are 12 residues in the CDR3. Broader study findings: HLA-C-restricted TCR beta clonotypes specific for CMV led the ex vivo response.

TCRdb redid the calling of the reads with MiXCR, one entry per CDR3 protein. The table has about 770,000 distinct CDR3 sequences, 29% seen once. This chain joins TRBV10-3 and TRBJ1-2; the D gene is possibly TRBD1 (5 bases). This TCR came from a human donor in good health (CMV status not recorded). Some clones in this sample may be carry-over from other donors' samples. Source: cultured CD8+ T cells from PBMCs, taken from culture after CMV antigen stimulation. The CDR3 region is CANLRENGGYTF. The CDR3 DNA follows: TGTGCCAACCTCAGGGAGAATGGTGGCTACACCTTC.